A single sample gave rise to the 22 T cell receptor beta chains below, sequenced in a study of post-analysis software for immune sequencing data. Regarding the study as a whole: Five TRBV segments appeared more often in patients than in controls, and TRBV5-6, TRBV5-1 and TRBV20-1 were among these.

The antigens for these receptors are not known. The authors incorporated unique molecular identifiers into the TCR beta cDNA libraries. TCRdb redid the calling of the PCR reads with MiXCR, one entry per CDR3 protein. This table has hundreds of thousands of distinct CDR3 sequences, approximately 53% appearing once. Input material: blood. The receptor source for this set is a girl aged 10-17 years with multiple sclerosis.

The chain is built from TRBV7-9 and TRBJ2-1; D is uncertain. V was cut by 1 base and J by 0 bases, with 7 bases left in between. This CDR3 is 15 amino acids long. Germline V gene data show CDR1 as SEHNR and CDR2 as FQNEAQ (reference sequence). DNA for the CDR3: TGTGCCAGCAGCTTAGTATGGGGCTCCTACAATGAGCAGTTCTTC. It translates to CASSLVWGSYNEQFF.

This clonotype appeared once. The chain carries TRBV3-1 and TRBJ2-5; D is undetermined. Trimming removed 3 bases at V and 3 bases at J, with 5 bases between. CDR1 and CDR2 from the germline V gene are LGHDT and YNNKEL (reference sequence). This CDR3 has 12 residues. The CDR3 here is CASSHTKETQYF. The CDR3 DNA reads TGTGCCAGCAGCCACACCAAAGAGACCCAGTACTTC.

The V and J genes are TRBV5-1 and TRBJ2-1; 9 nucleotides line up with TRBD2. Germline V gives CDR1 SGHRS, CDR2 YFSETQ. This CDR3 is 15 amino acids long. After removal of 0 bases from V and 10 bases from J, the junction contained 8 bases not matched to a gene. CDR3 DNA: TGCGCCAGCAGCTTGGTAATGCGGGGGGGCCGGGAGCAGTTCTTC. This encodes CASSLVMRGGREQFF.

This clonotype was seen a handful of times. The chain is built from TRBV7-9 and TRBJ2-1; 7 nucleotides line up with TRBD2. The length of the CDR3 is 15 residues. V shed 5 bases and J 7 bases; nucleotides not matched to a gene: 11. Germline CDR1 and CDR2: SEHNR and FQNEAQ (reference sequence). CDR3 sequence: CASSLTAGVLNEQFF. The CDR3 coding sequence is TGTGCCAGCAGCCTCACGGCGGGAGTGTTGAATGAGCAGTTCTTC.

The chain is built from TRBV5-1 and TRBJ2-7; TRBD1 is a possible D gene (6 bases). Germline V CDR1 and CDR2: SGHRS, YFSETQ. This CDR3 is 14 amino acids long. Trimming stripped 3 bases from V and 0 bases from J, with 10 bases between. CDR3 coding DNA: TGCGCCAGCAGCTGGGACAAGAGCTCCTACGAGCAGTACTTC. Amino acid sequence: CASSWDKSSYEQYF. The full variable domain, its missing parts supplied by reference TRBV5-1 and TRBJ2-7, is KAGVTQTPRYLIKTRGQQVTLSCSPISGHRSVSWYQQTPGQGLQFLFEYFSETQRNKGNFPGRFSGRQFSNSRSEMNVSTLELGDSALYLCASSWDKSSYEQYFGPGTRLTVT.

V usage is TRBV20-1 and J usage is TRBJ2-3, with 11 bases matching TRBD1. Germline-derived CDR1 and CDR2 are DFQATT and SNEGSKA (reference sequence). Trimming cost V 5 bases and J 8 bases; bases outside gene matches: 9. This CDR3 contains 14 residues. The CDR3 sequence is CSARRGQGALTQYF. The CDR3 nucleotides are TGCAGTGCTCGACGCGGACAGGGGGCACTTACGCAGTATTTT.

CDR3 sequence: CASSRLGTSELYEQYF. The CDR3 coding sequence is TGTGCCAGCAGCCGACTCGGGACTAGCGAGCTCTACGAGCAGTACTTC. The chain combines TRBV4-2 with TRBJ2-7; 10 bases agree with TRBD2. The CDR3 runs 16 residues. V lost 4 bases, J lost 3 bases, and 9 bases stayed unmatched. In germline, CDR1 is LGHNA, CDR2 YNFKEQ.

This clonotype is a singleton in its sample. This sequence joins TRBV14 and TRBJ1-1; D remains ambiguous. V dropped 1 base and J dropped 3 bases, with 12 bases sitting between them. This CDR3 has 15 amino acids. CDR1 and CDR2 (germline): SGHDN, FVKESK. The CDR3 here is CASSQALGQYTEAFF. In DNA form, the CDR3 reads TGTGCCAGCAGCCAAGCCCTGGGTCAATACACTGAAGCTTTCTTT.

The rearrangement uses TRBV12-3 or TRBV12-4 and TRBJ2-7; the D gene is possibly TRBD1 (6 bases). This CDR3 contains 15 residues. V was pared by 5 bases and J by 2 bases, with 16 bases between. CDR3 in DNA: TGTGCCAGCAGTCCTCGACAGGTCCTAACCTACGAGCAGTACTTC. Translating gives CASSPRQVLTYEQYF.

This clonotype showed up just a few times. The chain is built from TRBV3-1 and TRBJ1-2; D gene uncertain. Germline V lookup: CDR1 LGHDT, CDR2 YNNKEL (reference sequence). The CDR3 totals 16 residues. Trimming took off 1 base at V and 4 bases at J, with 16 bases between the two ends. CDR3 DNA sequence: TGTGCCAGCAGCCAAGGGAGCACGGGCCCCCCCTATGGCTACACCTTC. Translating gives CASSQGSTGPPYGYTF.

The chain uses TRBV2 and TRBJ2-1; 15 bases fit TRBD2. The CDR3 is 16 residues long. Germline CDR1 reads SNHLY; CDR2 reads FYNNEI. Trimming at V came to 9 bases and at J to 10 bases, leaving 13 bases not matched to a gene. The CDR3, as DNA: TGTGCCAGTCTCGGCGAGTCGGGACTAGCGGGAGGCGAGCAGTTCTTC. Protein: CASLGESGLAGGEQFF.

The rearrangement joins TRBV29-1 to TRBJ1-1; D gene ambiguous. Looked up from germline, CDR1 is SQVTM and CDR2 is ANQGSEA. The CDR3 runs 12 residues. The V end lost 6 bases, the J end lost 3 bases, and 11 bases lay between the germline ends. The CDR3 DNA reads TGCAGCGTAGTGGGCTCCCACACTGAAGCTTTCTTT. Protein product: CSVVGSHTEAFF.

This clonotype was found a few times. The V and J genes are TRBV12-3 or TRBV12-4 and TRBJ2-1; 9 nucleotides match TRBD2. The CDR3 is 15 amino acids. V lost 3 bases and J lost 8; bases outside the gene matches: 8. As DNA, the CDR3 is TGTGCCAGCAGTTTTTCAGGCCGCGGGAGGGATGAGCAGTTCTTC. This translates into CASSFSGRGRDEQFF.

V gene TRBV20-1 combines with J gene TRBJ2-1; 7 bases line up with TRBD1. V lost 6 bases and J lost 3; bases outside the gene matches: 5. The CDR3 is 13 residues long. The germline V gene has CDR1 DFQATT and CDR2 SNEGSKA (reference sequence). The CDR3 sequence is CSAGDSLYNEQFF. CDR3 in DNA: TGCAGTGCGGGGGACAGCCTCTACAATGAGCAGTTCTTC.

This sequence joins TRBV20-1 and TRBJ2-7; D is perhaps TRBD1 (5 bases). The CDR3 has 15 residues. V was cut by 1 base and J by 5 bases, with 18 bases left in between. The germline V gene encodes CDR1 DFQATT and CDR2 SNEGSKA (reference sequence). The CDR3 coding sequence is TGCAGTGCTAGAGGCCTACCAGGGTTCGTCGACGAGCAGTACTTC. It yields the protein CSARGLPGFVDEQYF.

The V call is TRBV5-1, the J call TRBJ2-7, with a weak D call TRBD2 (5 bases). CDR3 size: 12 residues. V lost 3 bases and J 6 bases, leaving 10 bases between the germline ends. Looked up from germline, CDR1 is SGHRS and CDR2 is YFSETQ. The CDR3 is CASSSPGSEQYF. CDR3 DNA sequence: TGCGCCAGCAGCTCACCTGGGAGCGAGCAGTACTTC.

The chain recombines TRBV10-3 with TRBJ2-1; 9 bases match TRBD2. Germline CDR1 reads ENHRY; CDR2 reads SYGVKD. The CDR3 totals 13 residues. J gave up 13 bases and V 10 bases, and 14 bases lay outside the gene matches. The CDR3 sequence is CATLAGDRETQFF. CDR3 bases: TGTGCCACGTTAGCGGGAGACCGAGAGACCCAGTTCTTC.

This chain links TRBV6-1 with TRBJ1-2, with a weak D call TRBD1 (5 bases). V was cut by 7 bases and J by 8 bases, with 23 bases left in between. This CDR3 comprises 15 residues. CDR1 is MNHNS, CDR2 SASEGT, per germline. CDR3 coding DNA: TGTGCCAGCATCCCCGCAGGGAGGGAAGTTGGGGGCTACACCTTC. It yields the protein CASIPAGREVGGYTF.

A few counts support this clonotype. The chain couples TRBV6-6 to TRBJ1-2, with 9 bases fitting TRBD1. This CDR3 region has 14 residues. Germline CDR1 MNHNY, CDR2 SVGAGI (reference sequence). V trimming: 6 bases; J trimming: 3 bases; junction bases outside the gene matches: 5. The CDR3 coding sequence is TGTGCCAGCAGCCGCAGGACAGGGGACTATGGCTACACCTTC. Protein product: CASSRRTGDYGYTF.

In this sample, this clonotype turned up once. This sequence joins TRBV5-1 and TRBJ2-5, with 13 nucleotides matching TRBD2. TRBJ2-7 explains the end of the DNA better; the J call may be wrong. Germline V gives CDR1 SGHRS, CDR2 YFSETQ. This CDR3 is built from 18 residues. The CDR3 DNA reads TGCGCCAGCAGCCTACGATTACAGGGACTAGCGGGATTGGACGAGCAGTACTTC. This translates into CASSLRLQGLAGLDEQYF.

The chain has TRBV5-1 and TRBJ2-2; D possibly uses TRBD1 or TRBD2 (6 bases each). The CDR3 extends over 15 amino acids. Germline assignment: CDR1 SGHRS and CDR2 YFSETQ. Trimming took off 5 bases at V and 5 bases at J, with 16 bases between the two ends. CDR3 residues: CASRWTAGGTGELFF. CDR3 sequence (DNA): TGCGCCAGCAGGTGGACAGCCGGGGGTACCGGGGAGCTGTTTTTT.

The rearrangement joins TRBV3-1 to TRBJ2-7, with D perhaps TRBD2 (5 bases). V gave up 7 bases and J gave up 10 bases, with 20 bases separating them. The CDR3 is made up of 13 amino acids. The germline V gene has CDR1 LGHDT and CDR2 YNNKEL (reference sequence). Here the CDR3 DNA reads TGTGCCAGCAACTCACGGAGCCGGGATCCCCAGTACTTC. Encoded protein: CASNSRSRDPQYF.